These T cell receptor beta chains were read from a single sample in a study of spatial heterogeneity in lung cancer. TCRdb reanalysed the 5' RACE reads using MiXCR and keeps one entry per CDR3 protein. The table has some 100,000 distinct CDR3 sequences, less than 15% seen once. The material sequenced was PBMCs, taken at surgery. The receptor source for this set is a male donor with early-stage non-small cell lung cancer. The CDR3 runs from the conserved cysteine through the conserved F or W. Each record gives: J gene, clone size, CDR3 length, D gene, V gene, CDR3 protein, CDR3 DNA. D genes are given only for firm matches. Some rows have no size entry. The others give once, few or many, or a class for an expanded clone.

j_call: TRBJ2-5; clone_size: NA; cdr3_length: 12; d_call: NA; v_call: TRBV6-2/TRBV6-3; cdr3_aa: CASSYVRETQYF; cdr3_nt: TGTGCCAGCAGTTATGTCAGAGAGACCCAGTACTTC
j_call: TRBJ2-4; clone_size: many; cdr3_length: 14; d_call: NA; v_call: TRBV18; cdr3_aa: CASSPPTGEGIQYF; cdr3_nt: TGTGCCAGCTCACCACCGACAGGGGAGGGCATTCAGTACTTC
j_call: TRBJ2-7; clone_size: once; cdr3_length: 14; d_call: TRBD2; v_call: TRBV14; cdr3_aa: CASGRTSGVYEQYF; cdr3_nt: TGTGCCAGCGGCAGGACTAGCGGGGTCTACGAGCAGTACTTC
j_call: TRBJ1-5; clone_size: few; cdr3_length: 13; d_call: NA; v_call: TRBV9; cdr3_aa: CASGTDQDQPQHF; cdr3_nt: TGTGCCAGCGGAACCGATCAAGATCAGCCCCAGCATTTT
j_call: TRBJ2-7; clone_size: few; cdr3_length: 15; d_call: TRBD2; v_call: TRBV7-2; cdr3_aa: CASSFQAGGHPEQYF; cdr3_nt: TGTGCCAGCAGCTTCCAAGCGGGAGGGCACCCAGAGCAGTACTTC
j_call: TRBJ1-6; clone_size: NA; cdr3_length: 13; d_call: NA; v_call: TRBV30; cdr3_aa: CAWRTVDNSPLHF; cdr3_nt: TGTGCCTGGCGGACAGTCGATAATTCACCCCTCCACTTT
j_call: TRBJ1-6; clone_size: few; cdr3_length: 14; d_call: TRBD1; v_call: TRBV6-6; cdr3_aa: CASSSGQGGSPLHF; cdr3_nt: TGTGCCAGCAGTTCCGGACAGGGAGGCTCACCCCTCCACTTT
j_call: TRBJ2-1; clone_size: few; cdr3_length: 11; d_call: NA; v_call: TRBV30; cdr3_aa: CAWRGYNEQFF; cdr3_nt: TGTGCCTGGAGGGGGTACAATGAGCAGTTCTTC
j_call: TRBJ2-5; clone_size: many; cdr3_length: 14; d_call: TRBD2; v_call: TRBV7-2; cdr3_aa: CASSLVAGVETQYF; cdr3_nt: TGTGCCAGCAGCCTCGTAGCGGGAGTTGAGACCCAGTACTTC
j_call: TRBJ1-1; clone_size: few; cdr3_length: 14; d_call: NA; v_call: TRBV5-1; cdr3_aa: CASSLRSGDTEAFF; cdr3_nt: TGCGCCAGCAGCTTGAGGAGCGGGGACACTGAAGCTTTCTTT
j_call: TRBJ2-7; clone_size: once; cdr3_length: 15; d_call: NA; v_call: TRBV6-2/TRBV6-3; cdr3_aa: CASRPQTGYSYEQYF; cdr3_nt: TGTGCCAGCAGACCCCAGACAGGTTACTCCTACGAGCAGTACTTC
j_call: TRBJ1-3; clone_size: many; cdr3_length: 15; d_call: NA; v_call: TRBV10-3; cdr3_aa: CAISDGIPSGNTIYF; cdr3_nt: TGTGCCATCAGTGATGGGATTCCCTCTGGAAACACCATATATTTT
j_call: TRBJ1-1; clone_size: few; cdr3_length: 11; d_call: NA; v_call: TRBV20-1; cdr3_aa: CSAPRRAEAFF; cdr3_nt: TGCAGTGCTCCACGGAGAGCTGAAGCTTTCTTT
j_call: TRBJ2-3; clone_size: NA; cdr3_length: 16; d_call: NA; v_call: TRBV11-2; cdr3_aa: CASSLDLGLGTDTQYF; cdr3_nt: TGTGCCAGCAGCTTAGATCTGGGCCTCGGCACAGATACGCAGTATTTT
j_call: TRBJ2-2; clone_size: few; cdr3_length: 14; d_call: NA; v_call: TRBV10-3; cdr3_aa: CAISVAGDAGELFF; cdr3_nt: TGTGCCATCAGTGTTGCCGGGGACGCCGGGGAGCTGTTTTTT
j_call: TRBJ2-1; clone_size: few; cdr3_length: 15; d_call: TRBD2; v_call: TRBV7-2; cdr3_aa: CASSLDAGTNNEQFF; cdr3_nt: TGTGCCAGCAGCTTAGATGCCGGGACTAACAATGAGCAGTTCTTC
j_call: TRBJ2-7; clone_size: NA; cdr3_length: 11; d_call: NA; v_call: TRBV12-3/TRBV12-4; cdr3_aa: CASSGLREQYF; cdr3_nt: TGTGCCAGCAGCGGCTTACGGGAGCAGTACTTC
j_call: TRBJ2-1; clone_size: NA; cdr3_length: 14; d_call: TRBD1; v_call: TRBV29-1; cdr3_aa: CSVELTGGYNEQFF; cdr3_nt: TGCAGCGTTGAACTTACAGGGGGCTACAATGAGCAGTTCTTC
j_call: TRBJ2-3; clone_size: NA; cdr3_length: 16; d_call: TRBD2; v_call: TRBV5-1; cdr3_aa: CASSLGTSGATDTQYF; cdr3_nt: TGCGCCAGCAGCTTGGGGACTAGCGGGGCGACAGATACGCAGTATTTT
j_call: TRBJ1-1; clone_size: many; cdr3_length: 13; d_call: NA; v_call: TRBV7-2; cdr3_aa: CASSLNLETEAFF; cdr3_nt: TGTGCCAGCAGCTTAAATCTGGAGACCGAAGCTTTCTTT
j_call: TRBJ2-7; clone_size: NA; cdr3_length: 12; d_call: NA; v_call: TRBV20-1; cdr3_aa: CSARVEGYEQYF; cdr3_nt: TGCAGTGCTAGAGTAGAGGGTTACGAGCAGTACTTC
j_call: TRBJ2-1; clone_size: NA; cdr3_length: 17; d_call: NA; v_call: TRBV12-3/TRBV12-4; cdr3_aa: CASSFRRDLGPNNEQFF; cdr3_nt: TGTGCCAGCAGTTTCCGCCGGGACCTGGGACCGAACAATGAGCAGTTCTTC
j_call: TRBJ1-4; clone_size: few; cdr3_length: 19; d_call: NA; v_call: TRBV7-2; cdr3_aa: CASSWAHPGGGATNEKLFF; cdr3_nt: TGTGCCAGCAGCTGGGCCCACCCGGGGGGAGGGGCAACTAATGAAAAACTGTTTTTT
j_call: TRBJ1-2; clone_size: few; cdr3_length: 17; d_call: TRBD1; v_call: TRBV4-3; cdr3_aa: CASSQVLFGTGNYGYTF; cdr3_nt: TGCGCCAGCAGCCAAGTTCTTTTCGGGACAGGGAACTATGGCTACACCTTC
j_call: TRBJ1-1; clone_size: few; cdr3_length: 15; d_call: NA; v_call: TRBV7-9; cdr3_aa: CASSFPGLLNTEAFF; cdr3_nt: TGTGCCAGCAGCTTCCCGGGCCTCCTGAACACTGAAGCTTTCTTT
j_call: TRBJ2-1; clone_size: few; cdr3_length: 14; d_call: NA; v_call: TRBV10-3; cdr3_aa: CAIRRDSLYNEQFF; cdr3_nt: TGTGCCATCAGACGGGACTCCCTCTACAATGAGCAGTTCTTC
j_call: TRBJ2-3; clone_size: NA; cdr3_length: 14; d_call: NA; v_call: TRBV24-1; cdr3_aa: CATSESRARSTQYF; cdr3_nt: TGTGCCACCAGTGAAAGCCGTGCACGAAGCACGCAGTATTTT
j_call: TRBJ2-2; clone_size: once; cdr3_length: 16; d_call: TRBD1; v_call: TRBV2; cdr3_aa: CASSKRQGSNTGELFF; cdr3_nt: TGTGCCAGCAGTAAAAGACAGGGATCGAACACCGGGGAGCTGTTTTTT
j_call: TRBJ2-1; clone_size: NA; cdr3_length: 14; d_call: TRBD2; v_call: TRBV20-1; cdr3_aa: CSASGLAGGIEQFF; cdr3_nt: TGCAGTGCTAGTGGGCTAGCGGGGGGCATTGAGCAGTTCTTC
j_call: TRBJ1-1; clone_size: few; cdr3_length: 17; d_call: NA; v_call: TRBV5-1; cdr3_aa: CASSPVPLLQHTTEAFF; cdr3_nt: TGCGCCAGCAGCCCTGTGCCCCTTCTACAGCACACCACTGAAGCTTTCTTT
j_call: TRBJ1-1; clone_size: many; cdr3_length: 14; d_call: TRBD1; v_call: TRBV10-3; cdr3_aa: CAISGGQGGDEAFF; cdr3_nt: TGTGCCATCAGTGGCGGACAGGGTGGTGATGAAGCTTTCTTT